What follows are 2 T cell receptor beta chains derived from one specimen sequenced in a study of blood T cells in healthy people across ages. Sample-barcoded 5' priming and a J-beta primer mix drove a second PCR of roughly 7 to 11 cycles. MiXCR, run by TCRdb on the 5' RACE reads, gives a single entry per CDR3 protein. The sample carries 600,000 to 1,000,000 distinct CDR3 sequences, just under 25% recorded once. A further study also used this sample, focusing on T cells of mothers and their children.

The sample was blood. Receptors originate from a boy aged 10-17 years in good health.

The J gene is TRBJ2-7, the V gene TRBV4-3; 13 positions match TRBD2. Matching the DNA end better, TRBJ2-1 makes the J call doubtful. Germline CDR1 reads LGHNA; CDR2 reads YSLEER. CDR3 length equals 16 residues. CDR3 sequence reads: CASSRQLAGGNNEQFF. The CDR3, as DNA: TGCGCCAGCAGCCGACAACTAGCGGGGGGGAACAATGAGCAGTTCTTC.

This clonotype has more than one count but fewer than ten. One end of the junction is discordant with germline, which a read error may explain. V and J are TRBV9 and TRBJ1-1; a weak D match, TRBD1 (6 bases). Germline CDR1 is SGDLS and CDR2 is YYNGEE. This CDR3 is built from 13 residues. Here the CDR3 DNA reads TGTGCCAGCAGCGTCCGACAGGAAACTGAAGCTCTCTTT. Translated: CASSVRQETEALF.